The sequence of this T cell receptor (beta chain) was determined in a study of glioma-infiltrating T cells after dendritic cell vaccination. Study information: Autologous tumor lysate-pulsed dendritic cell vaccination was given between about 2003 and 2012. Monocyte-derived dendritic cells, cultured 6 to 7 days with IL-4 and GM-CSF, were pulsed with autologous tumor lysate. Points from the study as a whole: Higher TCR clonality did not directly relate to longer survival.

This CDR3 is 19 amino acids long. Trimming took off 0 bases at V and 4 bases at J, with 24 bases between the two ends. Germline V gene lookup returns CDR1 SGHRS and CDR2 YFSETQ. The PCR used 60 V beta and 13 J beta primers. Method: immunoSEQ multiplex PCR; TCRdb's copy keeps in-frame clones and lacks some. The repertoire holds tens of thousands of clones, with 75% to 85% as singletons. The table lists this clone with a count of one. Its antigen is not known. Sequencing was performed on blood, taken before dendritic cell vaccination. The TCR sequence derives from a human donor with glioblastoma. V is TRBV5-1 and J is TRBJ2-3; TRBD2 is a possible D gene (6 bases). The CDR3 spells CASSLALMNRDSRSDTQYF. For the CDR3, the DNA is TGCGCCAGCAGCTTGGCCCTGATGAACCGGGACTCTAGATCAGATACGCAGTATTTT.